One and the same sample provided the 32 T cell receptor beta chains below, sequenced in a study of blood T cell repertoires in COVID-19. Using immunoSEQ multiplex PCR, the repertoire was profiled, and TCRdb retains in-frame clones only, with some absent. The sample consists of about 91,000 clones, over 70% of them appearing once. The sequenced material came from peripheral blood. Receptors originate from a woman over 75 with acute or convalescent COVID-19.

In nucleotides, the CDR3 is TGTGCCAGCAGCCCAGGCACCAAAAACATTCAGTACTTC. Residues: CASSPGTKNIQYF. The rearrangement uses TRBV7-3 and TRBJ2-4; no clear D gene. V was cut by 5 bases and J by 2 bases, with 7 bases left in between. CDR1 and CDR2 (germline): SGHTA, FQGTGA. This CDR3 has 13 residues.

This chain links TRBV28 with TRBJ1-2; D is ambiguous. This CDR3 is built from 12 residues. In germline, CDR1 is MDHEN, CDR2 SYDVKM. V was clipped by 5 bases and J by 5 bases, with 9 bases between them. In DNA form, the CDR3 reads TGTGCCAGCAGTCTTTCTGTTTATGGCTACACCTTC. Amino acid sequence: CASSLSVYGYTF.

The chain is built from TRBV6-4 and TRBJ1-3; D is ambiguous. V was trimmed by 2 bases and J by 0 bases, leaving 14 bases between them. CDR1 and CDR2 from the germline V gene are MRHNA and SNTAGT. The CDR3 contains 17 residues. The CDR3 here is CASSDPDTCPSGNTIYF. In DNA form, the CDR3 reads TGTGCCAGCAGTGACCCCGACACCTGTCCCTCTGGAAACACCATATATTTT.

The CDR3 DNA reads TGCGCCAGCACGACAGGACCTTCAACTAATGAAAAACTGTTTTTT. Its translation: CASTTGPSTNEKLFF. The chain is built from TRBV5-1 and TRBJ1-4; possible D gene TRBD1, 6 bases. Trimming took 6 bases from V and 0 from J, leaving 12 bases between them. In germline, CDR1 is SGHRS, CDR2 YFSETQ. The CDR3 runs 15 residues.

This chain uses TRBV7-8 with TRBJ1-2, with 8 bases that match TRBD1. Germline assignment: CDR1 SGHVS and CDR2 FQNEAQ. J lost 2 bases, V lost 5 bases, and 10 bases had no gene match. The CDR3 is 16 residues long. CDR3 in amino acids: CASSERTDRVNYGYTF. The CDR3 region has the DNA TGTGCCAGCAGCGAAAGAACGGACAGGGTGAACTATGGCTACACCTTC.

V is TRBV6-2 or TRBV6-3 and J is TRBJ1-6, with D uncertain. This CDR3 contains 12 residues. The germline CDR1 and CDR2 sequences are MNHEY and SVGEGT. V lost 2 bases to trimming and J lost 8 bases, with 4 bases between them. The CDR3 protein is CASSYTYSPLHF. The CDR3 region has the DNA TGTGCCAGCAGTTACACTTATTCACCCCTCCACTTT.

The rearrangement joins TRBV27 to TRBJ1-6; D possibly corresponds to TRBD1 (6 bases). CDR3 size: 15 residues. Germline CDR1 reads MNHEY; CDR2 reads SMNVEV (reference sequence). The V gene lost 6 bases and the J gene lost 6 bases, with 15 bases spanning the gap. In DNA form, the CDR3 reads TGTGCCAGCAGGGTGGTGCAGGGGCGTAATTCACCCCTCCACTTT. It is translated as CASRVVQGRNSPLHF.

The chain is built from TRBV5-1 and TRBJ2-5, with D possibly TRBD1 on 6 matching bases. The CDR3 loop spans 15 amino acids. Germline assignment: CDR1 SGHRS and CDR2 YFSETQ. Between the trimmed V and J ends, which lost 3 bases and 4 bases, there was a span of 16 bases. The DNA for the CDR3 is TGCGCCAGCAGCTCTGGACAGCCCTTGGGAGAGACCCAGTACTTC. Residues: CASSSGQPLGETQYF.

The chain is built from TRBV30 and TRBJ1-3; 7 nucleotides line up with TRBD1. CDR3 size: 13 residues. Germline trimming cut 3 bases from V and 5 bases from J; bases unmatched to any gene: 4. The V gene's germline CDR1 is GTSNPN and CDR2 SVGIG (reference sequence). The CDR3: CAWRGTVRNTIYF. For the CDR3, the DNA is TGTGCCTGGAGGGGGACAGTCAGAAACACCATATATTTT.

V gene TRBV27 combines with J gene TRBJ1-2; 10 bases align to TRBD1. The CDR3 covers 14 residues. Trimming cost V 3 bases and J 7 bases; bases outside gene matches: 5. Germline loops: CDR1 MNHEY, CDR2 SMNVEV (reference sequence). In DNA, the CDR3 is TGTGCCAGCAGTTTTAGGGACAGGGGTGGTGGCTACACCTTC. Translating gives CASSFRDRGGGYTF.

This sequence joins TRBV27 and TRBJ1-2; D ambiguous. V was shortened by 6 bases and J by 5 bases, with 10 bases between the two germline ends. Per the germline V gene, CDR1 is MNHEY and CDR2 is SMNVEV (reference sequence). The CDR3 length is 12 residues. This CDR3 reads CASSLDGYGYTF. The CDR3 DNA sequence: TGTGCCAGCAGCCTAGACGGGTATGGCTACACCTTC.

The V and J genes are TRBV7-2 and TRBJ2-1; a possible D gene is TRBD2 (7 bases). The CDR3 loop spans 13 amino acids. V was clipped by 3 bases and J by 8 bases, with 11 bases between them. Germline V gives CDR1 SGHTA, CDR2 FQGNSA. CDR3 coding DNA: TGTGCCAGCAGCTTCGCGGGGGCCGATGAGCAGTTCTTC. Translation gives CASSFAGADEQFF. Drawing the rest from reference TRBV7-2 and TRBJ2-1, the complete variable domain is GAGVSQSPSNKVTEKGKDVELRCDPISGHTALYWYRQSLGQGLEFLIYFQGNSAPDKSGLPSDRFSAERTGGSVSTLTIQRTQQEDSAVYLCASSFAGADEQFFGPGTRLTVL.

The gene calls are TRBV4-2 and TRBJ2-3, with D tentatively TRBD2 (6 bases). V lost 0 bases, J lost 2 bases, and 18 bases lay in between. CDR1 and CDR2 (germline): LGHNA, YNFKEQ. The CDR3 covers 18 residues. CDR3 DNA: TGTGCCAGCAGCCAAGATATGTCCGGCGGGGCCCACACAGATACGCAGTATTTT. This codes for CASSQDMSGGAHTDTQYF.

This clone was counted a few times. The chain joins TRBV3-1 (or the pseudogene TRBV3-2) to TRBJ2-7, with TRBD2 as a possible D gene (6 bases). The germline V gene has CDR1 LGHDT and CDR2 YNNKEL (reference sequence). The CDR3 has 14 residues. Trimming took 0 bases from V and 6 from J, leaving 12 bases between them. The CDR3 reads CASSQDLPGVEQYF. In DNA form, the CDR3 reads TGTGCCAGCAGCCAAGATCTTCCGGGGGTCGAGCAGTACTTC.

The CDR3 DNA is TGTGCCAGCAGCCAAGGAGGAACAGGGGGCCAAAGCACCCAGTACTTC. Amino acid sequence: CASSQGGTGGQSTQYF. The chain combines TRBV14 with TRBJ2-5, with 9 bases lining up with TRBD1. The CDR3 sequence is 16 residues long. In germline, CDR1 is SGHDN, CDR2 FVKESK. With V trimmed by 1 base and J by 8 bases, 11 bases remained unmatched. The whole variable domain, filled in from reference TRBV14 and TRBJ2-5, reads EAGVTQFPSHSVIEKGQTVTLRCDPISGHDNLYWYRRVMGKEIKFLLHFVKESKQDESGMPNNRFLAERTGGTYSTLKVQPAELEDSGVYFCASSQGGTGGQSTQYFGPGTRLLVL.

There are a few counts of this clone. The chain uses TRBV19 and TRBJ1-5; no reliable D call. Trimming pared 2 bases from V and 7 bases from J, leaving 9 bases between. Germline CDR1 reads LNHDA; CDR2 reads SQIVND (reference sequence). This CDR3 is 13 amino acids long. The CDR3 DNA sequence: TGTGCCAGTAGTATATCAGTGGCCCAGCCCCAGCATTTT. It specifies CASSISVAQPQHF.

The CDR3 protein is CASSLTGREQYF. In nucleotides, the CDR3 is TGTGCCAGCAGCTTGACTGGGAGGGAGCAGTACTTC. The chain links TRBV5-8 to TRBJ2-7, with D perhaps TRBD2 (6 bases). Germline CDR1 SGHTS, CDR2 YDEGEE. Trimming shortened V by 1 base and J by 7 bases, and 9 bases separated the two germline ends. The CDR3 has 12 residues.

This clone has a single count. This rearrangement joins TRBV5-6 to TRBJ1-3; 12 nucleotides line up with TRBD1. Trimming took 5 bases from V and 1 from J; bases not matched to a gene: 10. From germline, CDR1 is SGHDT and CDR2 YYEEEE. This CDR3 is 18 amino acids long. The CDR3 is CASRITGTGGTSGNTIYF. DNA for the CDR3: TGTGCCAGCAGGATTACCGGGACAGGGGGCACGTCTGGAAACACCATATATTTT.

The gene calls are TRBV19 and TRBJ2-1, with 12 bases aligning to TRBD2. This CDR3 region has 17 residues. After removal of 5 bases from V and 7 bases from J, the junction contained 12 bases not matched to a gene. Germline V lookup: CDR1 LNHDA, CDR2 SQIVND (reference sequence). CDR3 in amino acids: CASSRAAASGRDNEQFF. CDR3 in DNA: TGTGCCAGTAGTCGGGCGGCGGCTAGCGGGAGGGATAATGAGCAGTTCTTC.

The V gene is TRBV19, the J gene TRBJ1-5; D is ambiguous. The CDR3 is 14 amino acids. From germline, CDR1 is LNHDA and CDR2 SQIVND (reference sequence). Trimming removed 2 bases from V and 4 bases from J, with 9 bases in between. The CDR3 DNA sequence: TGTGCCAGTAGTATACAGGCGATTAATCAGCCCCAGCATTTT. It yields the protein CASSIQAINQPQHF.

This clone was seen a handful of times. The rearrangement uses TRBV28 and TRBJ1-6; TRBD1 matches at 8 bases. This CDR3 region has 15 residues. Trimming took 6 bases from V and 10 from J; bases not matched to a gene: 11. Germline values: CDR1 MDHEN, CDR2 SYDVKM. For the CDR3, the DNA is TGTGCCAGCAGCAAACCGGACAGGGTCGGATCACCCCTCCACTTT. Translation: CASSKPDRVGSPLHF. Filled out from reference TRBV28 and TRBJ1-6, the complete variable domain reads DVKVTQSSRYLVKRTGEKVFLECVQDMDHENMFWYRQDPGLGLRLIYFSYDVKMKEKGDIPEGYSVSREKKERFSLILESASTNQTSMYLCASSKPDRVGSPLHFGNGTRLTVT.

The rearrangement joins TRBV5-5 to TRBJ2-7; 10 bases align to TRBD1. Unmatched junction bases numbered 4, after V lost 4 bases and J lost 3 bases. This CDR3 comprises 14 residues. Looked up from germline, CDR1 is SGHKS and CDR2 is YYEKEE (reference sequence). Written as DNA, the CDR3 is TGTGCCAGCAGCGGGGGACAGGGGTACTACGAGCAGTACTTC. Translated: CASSGGQGYYEQYF.

The CDR3 DNA is TGTGCCACCCAACAGGGAATTAACTCTGGAAACACCATATATTTT. Protein: CATQQGINSGNTIYF. This rearrangement joins TRBV10-3 to TRBJ1-3; tentative D call: TRBD1 (6 bases). The germline V and J ends were trimmed by 10 bases and 0 bases, with 16 bases remaining between them. The CDR3 runs 15 residues. The germline CDR1 and CDR2 sequences are ENHRY and SYGVKD.

The chain couples TRBV5-1 to TRBJ2-1, with a possible D match to TRBD1 (5 bases). CDR1 is SGHRS and CDR2 is YFSETQ in the germline V gene. The CDR3 has 13 residues. V was trimmed by 4 bases and J by 10 bases, leaving 15 bases between them. CDR3 residues: CASSLMTAGEQFF. CDR3 in DNA: TGCGCCAGCAGCCTGATGACGGCAGGGGAGCAGTTCTTC.

The chain links TRBV7-3 to TRBJ1-1; the match to TRBD1 covers 8 bases. The V and J ends lost 2 bases and 1 base, in that order; junction bases with no gene match: 0. There are 14 residues in the CDR3. CDR1 is SGHTA, CDR2 FQGTGA, per germline. DNA for the CDR3: TGTGCCAGCAGCTTAGGGACAGGGAACACTGAAGCTTTCTTT. Translating it yields CASSLGTGNTEAFF.

The rearrangement joins TRBV18 to TRBJ2-7; 11 nucleotides agree with TRBD2. Germline loops: CDR1 KGHSH, CDR2 LQKENI. With 4 bases clipped from V and 3 bases from J, the junction kept 8 bases outside the gene matches. The length of the CDR3 is 16 residues. CDR3 nucleotide sequence: TGTGCCAGCTCACAGATTAGCGGGAGGGCCCTCTACGAGCAGTACTTC. Translating gives CASSQISGRALYEQYF.

J is TRBJ1-5 and V is TRBV19; 8 positions match TRBD1. Trimming took 4 bases from V and 1 from J; bases not matched to a gene: 9. Germline-derived CDR1 and CDR2 are LNHDA and SQIVND (reference sequence). There are 17 residues in the CDR3. The CDR3 sequence is CASSTLTGELSNQPQHF. CDR3 DNA sequence: TGTGCCAGTAGTACATTGACAGGGGAGTTGAGCAATCAGCCCCAGCATTTT.

This chain uses TRBV6-5 with TRBJ2-1, with 10 bases aligning to TRBD1. Germline CDR1 and CDR2: MNHEY and SVGAGI. CDR3 length equals 13 residues. The J segment lost 5 bases and the V segment lost 10 bases, leaving 5 bases of the junction unmatched. The CDR3: CATDRGQNNEQFF. Written as DNA, the CDR3 is TGTGCCACCGACAGGGGGCAAAACAATGAGCAGTTCTTC.

V and J are TRBV18 and TRBJ1-1; 9 bases map to TRBD1. Germline CDR1 is KGHSH and CDR2 is LQKENI. This CDR3 region has 18 residues. V lost 3 bases and J lost 0; bases outside the gene matches: 11. CDR3 in DNA: TGTGCCAGCTCACCGCCTAATACAGGGGGCCTCATGAACACTGAAGCTTTCTTT. This translates into CASSPPNTGGLMNTEAFF.

The rearrangement joins TRBV29-1 to TRBJ1-4; no clear D gene. CDR3 length: 13 amino acids. Trimming took off 4 bases at V and 6 bases at J, with 12 bases between the two ends. Germline loops: CDR1 SQVTM, CDR2 ANQGSEA. This CDR3 reads CSVVGTADEKLFF. The CDR3 bases are TGCAGCGTTGTCGGCACAGCTGATGAAAAACTGTTTTTT.

This clone was seen a handful of times. The DNA for the CDR3 is TGTGCCAGTACCCCGGTCGCTGGGGAGCTGTTTTTT. Translating it yields CASTPVAGELFF. The V and J genes are TRBV19 and TRBJ2-2; no clear D. The germline CDR1 and CDR2 sequences are LNHDA and SQIVND (reference sequence). The germline V and J ends were trimmed by 7 bases and 8 bases, with 11 bases remaining between them. The length of the CDR3 is 12 residues.

The V and J genes are TRBV4-1 and TRBJ2-3, with 10 positions matching TRBD2. The CDR3 sequence is 18 residues long. The junction had 10 bases not matched to a gene; V was cut back by 1 base and J by 3 bases. The V gene's germline CDR1 is MGHRA and CDR2 YSYEKL. DNA of the CDR3: TGCGCCAGCAGCCAAGCCGAAGTAGCGGGGGGACGGACAGATACGCAGTATTTT. Translated, it gives CASSQAEVAGGRTDTQYF.